The rows below give T cell receptor beta chains drawn from one sample of a study of early T cells in non-severe SARS-CoV-2 infection. TCRdb itself ran the 5' RACE reads through MiXCR, one entry per CDR3 protein. The sample has nearly 30,000 distinct CDR3 sequences; about 5.7% are singletons. The specimen sequenced was whole blood. All receptors derive from an adult who was a healthcare worker with PCR-confirmed SARS-CoV-2 infection or an uninfected control (not recorded which). Each CDR3 is given with its conserved first and last residue. D genes are given only for firm matches. A clone size is listed for some rows: how often the clone was seen (once, few, many), or a class if it is expanded.

d_call	j_call	v_call	clone_size	cdr3_nt	cdr3_aa
NA	TRBJ2-7	TRBV4-3	NA	TGCGCCAGCAGCCAAGGATCAGCCTACGAGCAGTACTTC	CASSQGSAYEQYF
NA	TRBJ1-5	TRBV10-1	many	TGCGCCAGCAGTTACGACGGATATCAGCCCCAGCATTTT	CASSYDGYQPQHF
TRBD2	TRBJ2-5	TRBV7-2	many	TGTGCCAGCAGCCAGGGGCTAGCGGGGACCCAGTACTTC	CASSQGLAGTQYF
NA	TRBJ2-7	TRBV27	NA	TGTGCCAGCACCCCCTACCGGGACATGCCCTCCGAGCAGTACTTC	CASTPYRDMPSEQYF
NA	TRBJ1-6	TRBV7-9	few	TGTGCCAGCAGCTGGGGGACTCAATCACCCCTCCACTTT	CASSWGTQSPLHF
TRBD2	TRBJ2-5	TRBV4-1	many	TGCGCCAGCAGCCGAGGACTAGCGGGGGGCCAAGAGACCCAGTACTTC	CASSRGLAGGQETQYF
TRBD2	TRBJ2-1	TRBV5-1	many	TGCGCCAGCAGCTTGGGGACTAGCGGGGGAGATGAGCAGTTCTTC	CASSLGTSGGDEQFF
TRBD2	TRBJ2-1	TRBV20-1	many	TGCAGTGCTAGAGATTTAGCGGGGGGGCCGGATGAGCAGTTCTTC	CSARDLAGGPDEQFF
TRBD1	TRBJ2-5	TRBV12-3/TRBV12-4	many	TGTGCCAGCAGTTTCGACAGGGGAAAAGAGACCCAGTACTTC	CASSFDRGKETQYF
TRBD1	TRBJ2-2	TRBV5-6	few	TGTGCCAGCAGCTTAACCGGGACAGAGAACACCGGGGAGCTGTTTTTT	CASSLTGTENTGELFF
NA	TRBJ1-2	TRBV2	many	TGTGCCAGTACTCGGGACACCAACTATGGCTACACCTTC	CASTRDTNYGYTF